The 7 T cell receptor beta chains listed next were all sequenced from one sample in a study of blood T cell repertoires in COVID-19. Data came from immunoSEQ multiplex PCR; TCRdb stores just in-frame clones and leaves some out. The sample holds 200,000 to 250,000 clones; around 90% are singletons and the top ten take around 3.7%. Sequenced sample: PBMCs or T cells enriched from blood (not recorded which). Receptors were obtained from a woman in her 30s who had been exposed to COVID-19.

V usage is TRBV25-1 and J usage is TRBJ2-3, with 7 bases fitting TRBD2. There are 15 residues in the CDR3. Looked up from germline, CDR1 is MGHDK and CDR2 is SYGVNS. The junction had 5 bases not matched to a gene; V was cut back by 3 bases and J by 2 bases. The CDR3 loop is CASSDPLADTDTQYF. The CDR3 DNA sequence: TGTGCCAGCAGTGACCCCCTAGCGGACACAGATACGCAGTATTTT.

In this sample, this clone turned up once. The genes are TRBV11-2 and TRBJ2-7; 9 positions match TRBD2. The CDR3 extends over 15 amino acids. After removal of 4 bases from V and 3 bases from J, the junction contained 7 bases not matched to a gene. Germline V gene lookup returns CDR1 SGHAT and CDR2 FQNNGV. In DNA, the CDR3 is TGTGCCAGCAGCTCAATAGCGGGAGTCCACTACGAGCAGTACTTC. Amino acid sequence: CASSSIAGVHYEQYF.

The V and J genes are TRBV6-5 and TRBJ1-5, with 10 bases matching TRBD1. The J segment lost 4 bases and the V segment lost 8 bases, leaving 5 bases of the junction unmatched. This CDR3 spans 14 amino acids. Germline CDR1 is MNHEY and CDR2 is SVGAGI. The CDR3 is CASGTGVVNQPQHF. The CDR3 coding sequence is TGTGCCAGCGGGACAGGGGTGGTTAATCAGCCCCAGCATTTT.

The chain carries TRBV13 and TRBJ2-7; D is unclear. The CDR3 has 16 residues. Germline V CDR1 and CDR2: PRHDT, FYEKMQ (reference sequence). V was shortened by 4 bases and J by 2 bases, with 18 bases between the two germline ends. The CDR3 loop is CASSSAQSKNPYEQYF. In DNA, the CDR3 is TGTGCCAGCAGCTCCGCCCAAAGCAAAAACCCCTACGAGCAGTACTTC. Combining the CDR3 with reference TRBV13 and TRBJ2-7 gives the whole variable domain AAGVIQSPRHLIKEKRETATLKCYPIPRHDTVYWYQQGPGQDPQFLISFYEKMQSDKGSIPDRFSAQQFSDYHSELNMSSLELGDSALYFCASSSAQSKNPYEQYFGPGTRLTVT.

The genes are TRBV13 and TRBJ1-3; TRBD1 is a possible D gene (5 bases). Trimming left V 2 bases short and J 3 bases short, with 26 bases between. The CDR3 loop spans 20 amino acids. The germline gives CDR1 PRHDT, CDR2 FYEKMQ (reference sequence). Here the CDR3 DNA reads TGTGCCAGCAGCTTAAGGTCGTCGGGGAGTTCGTTGGGGGGTGGAAACACCATATATTTT. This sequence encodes CASSLRSSGSSLGGGNTIYF.

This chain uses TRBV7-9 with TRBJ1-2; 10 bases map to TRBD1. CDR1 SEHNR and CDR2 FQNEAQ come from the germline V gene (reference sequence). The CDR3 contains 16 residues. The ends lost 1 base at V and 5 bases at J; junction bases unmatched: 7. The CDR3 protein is CASSLGRTGGNYGYTF. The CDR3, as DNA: TGTGCCAGCAGCTTAGGTCGGACAGGGGGTAATTATGGCTACACCTTC.

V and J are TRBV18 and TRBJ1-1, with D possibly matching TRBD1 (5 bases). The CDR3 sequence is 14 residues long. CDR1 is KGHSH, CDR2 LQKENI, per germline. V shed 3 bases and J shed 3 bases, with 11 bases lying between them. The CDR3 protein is CASSPVGRDTEAFF. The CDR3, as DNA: TGTGCCAGCTCACCGGTGGGCAGGGACACTGAAGCTTTCTTT.